One and the same sample provided the 10 T cell receptor beta chains below, sequenced in a study of T cells after yellow fever vaccination (dated by TCRdb to the late 2010s). The treatment or condition label, read with the paper, signifies: live attenuated yellow fever vaccine strain. The library was prepared using 5' RACE. TCRdb names Illumina NovaSeq 6000 as the instrument used. The public reads were quality trimmed at Q25 with fastp and then assembled into clones with MiXCR by TCRdb, keeping productive beta chains. Merged by CDR3 protein, the rows form single entries marked with the most common genes and DNA. This sample is represented by roughly 400,000 distinct CDR3 sequences; 18% of them were singletons. The ten largest clones represent over 15% of the sample. The sample was PBMCs, taken before the yellow fever booster vaccination. Receptors were obtained from a man aged 18-30 years who received the YFV17D yellow fever vaccine.

The V call is TRBV4-3, the J call TRBJ1-5, with D perhaps matching TRBD1 (5 bases). CDR3 length: 14 amino acids. Germline-derived CDR1 and CDR2 are LGHNA and YSLEER. V was shortened by 4 bases and J by 2 bases, with 9 bases between the two germline ends. The CDR3 nucleotides read TGCGCCAGCAGCCGGGGACGGGGCAATCAGCCCCAGCATTTT. Its translation: CASSRGRGNQPQHF.

The table lists this clonotype with a few counts. As DNA, the CDR3 is TGTGCCAGCAGTGAGTACACTGAAGCTTTCTTT. Translating it yields CASSEYTEAFF. V gene TRBV6-1 combines with J gene TRBJ1-1; D uncertain. V lost 3 bases and J lost 3, with 2 bases in between. CDR3 length equals 11 residues. Per germline, CDR1 MNHNS and CDR2 SASEGT.

This clonotype was observed a handful of times. The chain combines TRBV7-9 with TRBJ1-1, with TRBD1 matching 9 bases. This CDR3 is built from 14 residues. CDR1 is SEHNR and CDR2 is FQNEAQ in the germline V gene (reference sequence). V dropped 4 bases and J dropped 1; count of bases not matched to a gene: 1. CDR3 loop: CASSWTGENTEAFF. CDR3 nucleotide sequence: TGTGCCAGCAGCTGGACAGGGGAGAACACTGAAGCTTTCTTT.

The table lists this clonotype with many counts. V gene TRBV10-3 combines with J gene TRBJ2-2; 8 nucleotides match TRBD1. J lost 5 bases, V lost 8 bases, and 7 bases had no gene match. Looked up from germline, CDR1 is ENHRY and CDR2 is SYGVKD. This CDR3 is built from 14 residues. The CDR3 DNA reads as TGTGCCATCCAGGACAGGGATGTGACCGGGGAGCTGTTTTTT. This codes for CAIQDRDVTGELFF.

The chain combines TRBV15 with TRBJ1-1; D uncertain. The CDR3 spans 14 residues. CDR1 LNHNV and CDR2 YYDKDF come from the germline V gene (reference sequence). Trimming removed 3 bases from V and 3 bases from J, with 11 bases in between. In DNA, the CDR3 is TGTGCCACCAGCAGCCGAGGAATTCACACTGAAGCTTTCTTT. This translates into CATSSRGIHTEAFF.

This clonotype was observed a few times. The rearrangement uses TRBV12-3 or TRBV12-4 and TRBJ1-2, with no clear D. The CDR3 covers 14 residues. V lost 3 bases to trimming and J lost 4 bases, with 12 bases between them. The CDR3 loop is CASSLAVVGYGYTF. The DNA for the CDR3 is TGTGCCAGCAGTTTGGCGGTGGTAGGCTATGGCTACACCTTC.

This chain joins TRBV9 and TRBJ2-3; D is perhaps TRBD1 or TRBD2 (5 bases each). Germline CDR1 is SGDLS and CDR2 is YYNGEE. This CDR3 has 13 amino acids. Deletions cut 3 bases from V and 2 bases from J, with 7 bases between. CDR3 residues: CASSAGTTDTQYF. CDR3 DNA: TGTGCCAGCAGCGCCGGGACCACAGATACGCAGTATTTT.

The chain recombines TRBV12-3 or TRBV12-4 with TRBJ2-1; 8 nucleotides agree with TRBD1. There are 12 residues in the CDR3. V was clipped by 6 bases and J by 8 bases; unmatched bases: 3. In DNA form, the CDR3 reads TGTGCCAGCAGCACGACAGGGGATGAGCAGTTCTTC. The encoded protein is CASSTTGDEQFF.

J is TRBJ2-3 and V is TRBV7-9, with no clear D. CDR3 size: 13 residues. CDR1 SEHNR and CDR2 FQNEAQ come from the germline V gene (reference sequence). V lost 8 bases, J lost 4 bases, and 13 bases lay in between. The CDR3 is CASGRAQADTQYF. The DNA of the CDR3 is TGTGCCAGCGGACGGGCGCAGGCAGATACGCAGTATTTT.

This clonotype was picked up one time. The rearrangement joins TRBV5-5 to TRBJ2-1; D not resolved. This CDR3 region has 13 residues. Trimming removed 4 bases at V and 8 bases at J, with 13 bases between. Per the germline V gene, CDR1 is SGHKS and CDR2 is YYEKEE (reference sequence). The CDR3 reads CASSPHNSDEQFF. The CDR3 DNA is TGTGCCAGCAGCCCTCATAACAGCGATGAGCAGTTCTTC.